This T cell receptor (beta chain) was recorded in a study of T-cell memory formation after mild COVID-19. General study points: That cross-reactive memory joined was suggested by some responding clones appearing in pre-infection memory.

In regard to this clonotype: Antigen unknown.

There are 17 residues in the CDR3. V lost 6 bases and J lost 0, with 18 bases in between. After 5'RACE with constant-segment primers, TCR alpha and TCR beta cDNA libraries carrying sample barcodes and UMIs were obtained. TCRdb processed the 5' RACE reads anew with MiXCR; each CDR3 protein has one entry. The sample holds 150,000 or so distinct CDR3 sequences, under 30% seen once. Sequenced material: PBMCs or a T cell subset sorted from them (not recorded which). This receptor was identified in an adult woman who had mild COVID-19 (a few samples of this study predate the infection). Cell type and time point are not known. V and J are TRBV6-7 and TRBJ1-5, with a weak D call TRBD1 (5 bases). TRBV6-7 is reported as an ORF; its role is uncertain. Written as DNA, the CDR3 is TGTGCCAGCAGACGCGGACAACCCGGCTATAGCAATCAGCCCCAGCATTTT. Protein sequence: CASRRGQPGYSNQPQHF.